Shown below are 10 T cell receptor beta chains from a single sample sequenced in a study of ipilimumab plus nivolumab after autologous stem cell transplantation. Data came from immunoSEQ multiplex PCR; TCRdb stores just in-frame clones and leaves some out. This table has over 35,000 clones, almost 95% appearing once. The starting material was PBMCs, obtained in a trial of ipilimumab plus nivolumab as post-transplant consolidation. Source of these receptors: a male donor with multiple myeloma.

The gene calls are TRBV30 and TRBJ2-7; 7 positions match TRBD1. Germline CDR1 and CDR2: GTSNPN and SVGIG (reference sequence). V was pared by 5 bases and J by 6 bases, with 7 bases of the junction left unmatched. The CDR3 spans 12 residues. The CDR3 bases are TGTGCCTGGGACAGGGTGGGGTTCGAGCAGTACTTC. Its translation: CAWDRVGFEQYF. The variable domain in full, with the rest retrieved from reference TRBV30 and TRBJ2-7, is SQTIHQWPATLVQPVGSPLSLECTVEGTSNPNLYWYRQAAGRGLQLLFYSVGIGQISSEVPQNLSASRPQDRQFILSSKKLLLSDSGFYLCAWDRVGFEQYFGPGTRLTVT.

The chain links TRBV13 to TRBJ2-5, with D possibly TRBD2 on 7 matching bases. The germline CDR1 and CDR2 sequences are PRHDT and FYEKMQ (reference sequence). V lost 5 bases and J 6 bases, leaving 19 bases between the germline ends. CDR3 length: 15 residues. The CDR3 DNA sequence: TGTGCCAGCAGCCAATCACTGGGGGGGGCCCAGACCCAGTACTTC. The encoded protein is CASSQSLGGAQTQYF. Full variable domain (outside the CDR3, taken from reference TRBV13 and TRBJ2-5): AAGVIQSPRHLIKEKRETATLKCYPIPRHDTVYWYQQGPGQDPQFLISFYEKMQSDKGSIPDRFSAQQFSDYHSELNMSSLELGDSALYFCASSQSLGGAQTQYFGPGTRLLVL.

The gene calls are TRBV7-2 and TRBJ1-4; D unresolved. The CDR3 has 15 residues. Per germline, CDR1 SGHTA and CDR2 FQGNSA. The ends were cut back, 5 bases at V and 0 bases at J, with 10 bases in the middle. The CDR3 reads CASSPAPATNEKLFF. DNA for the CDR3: TGTGCCAGCAGCCCCGCGCCAGCAACTAATGAAAAACTGTTTTTT. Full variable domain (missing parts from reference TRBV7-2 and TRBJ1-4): GAGVSQSPSNKVTEKGKDVELRCDPISGHTALYWYRQSLGQGLEFLIYFQGNSAPDKSGLPSDRFSAERTGGSVSTLTIQRTQQEDSAVYLCASSPAPATNEKLFFGSGTQLSVL.

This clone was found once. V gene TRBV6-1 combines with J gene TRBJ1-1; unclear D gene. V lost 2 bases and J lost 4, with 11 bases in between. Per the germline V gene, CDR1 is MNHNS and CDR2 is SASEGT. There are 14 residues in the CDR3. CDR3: CASSELRAGTEAFF. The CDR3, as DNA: TGTGCCAGCAGTGAATTGAGGGCAGGCACTGAAGCTTTCTTT.

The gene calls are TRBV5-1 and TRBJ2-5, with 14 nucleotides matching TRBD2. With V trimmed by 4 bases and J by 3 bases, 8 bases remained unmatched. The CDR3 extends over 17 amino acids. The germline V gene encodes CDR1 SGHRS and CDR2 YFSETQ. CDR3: CASSPGTSGGNEETQYF. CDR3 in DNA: TGCGCCAGCAGCCCCGGGACTAGCGGGGGAAACGAAGAGACCCAGTACTTC.

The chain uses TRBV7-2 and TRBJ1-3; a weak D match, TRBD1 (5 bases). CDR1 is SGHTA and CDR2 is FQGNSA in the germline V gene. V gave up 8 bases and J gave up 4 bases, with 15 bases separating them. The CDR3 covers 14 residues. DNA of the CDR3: TGTGCCAGCGGGGGGGTGACAGACGGAAACACCATATATTTT. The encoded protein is CASGGVTDGNTIYF. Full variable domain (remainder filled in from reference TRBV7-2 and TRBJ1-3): GAGVSQSPSNKVTEKGKDVELRCDPISGHTALYWYRQSLGQGLEFLIYFQGNSAPDKSGLPSDRFSAERTGGSVSTLTIQRTQQEDSAVYLCASGGVTDGNTIYFGEGSWLTVV.

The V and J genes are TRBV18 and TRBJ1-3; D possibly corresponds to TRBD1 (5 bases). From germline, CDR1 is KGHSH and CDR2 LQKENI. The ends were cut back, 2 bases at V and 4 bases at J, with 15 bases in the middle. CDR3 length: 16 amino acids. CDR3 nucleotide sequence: TGTGCCAGCTCACCAATCGGGTCGGGGCCCGGAAACACCATATATTTT. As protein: CASSPIGSGPGNTIYF.

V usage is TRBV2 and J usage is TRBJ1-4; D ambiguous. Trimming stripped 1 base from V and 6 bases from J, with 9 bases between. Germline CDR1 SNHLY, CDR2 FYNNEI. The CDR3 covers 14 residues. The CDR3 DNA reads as TGTGCCAGCAGTGAAGGTCTAGGGCATGAAAAACTGTTTTTT. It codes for CASSEGLGHEKLFF.

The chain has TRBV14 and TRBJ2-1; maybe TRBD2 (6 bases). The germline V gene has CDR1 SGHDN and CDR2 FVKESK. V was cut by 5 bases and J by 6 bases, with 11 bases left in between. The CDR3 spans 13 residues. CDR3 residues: CASSSDYFNEQFF. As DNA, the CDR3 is TGTGCCAGCAGCTCGGACTACTTCAATGAGCAGTTCTTC.

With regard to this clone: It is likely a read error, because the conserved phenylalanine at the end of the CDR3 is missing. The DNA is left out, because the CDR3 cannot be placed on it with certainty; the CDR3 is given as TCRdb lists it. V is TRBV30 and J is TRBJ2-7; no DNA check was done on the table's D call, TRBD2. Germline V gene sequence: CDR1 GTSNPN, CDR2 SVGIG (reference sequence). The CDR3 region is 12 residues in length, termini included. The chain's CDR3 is CAWSQLAGGAGP.